These T cell receptor beta chains were read from a single sample in a study of neurological immune-mediated disorders. MiXCR, run by TCRdb on the 5' RACE reads, gives a single entry per CDR3 protein. The sample yields roughly 24,000 distinct CDR3 sequences, 10% to 15% seen once. The sequencing input was PBMCs. Receptors originate from a woman aged 60-75 years with HTLV-1-associated myelopathy (HAM/TSP). CDR3s include the opening cysteine and the closing phenylalanine or tryptophan. D genes are given only for firm matches. Size values are once, few and many counts, or a class for expanded clones, and some rows have none.

J gene: TRBJ1-6
D gene: TRBD1
clone size: many
V gene: TRBV20-1
CDR3 protein: CSASHTQGARSPLHF
CDR3 DNA: TGCAGTGCTAGTCACACACAGGGGGCGCGATCACCCCTCCACTTT

J gene: TRBJ1-6
D gene: -
clone size: many
V gene: TRBV5-1
CDR3 protein: CASRSGPRNSPLHF
CDR3 DNA: TGCGCCAGCAGATCGGGACCCCGAAATTCACCCCTCCACTTT

J gene: TRBJ2-3
D gene: TRBD2
clone size: many
V gene: TRBV7-2
CDR3 protein: CASSRWASGRGSDTQYF
CDR3 DNA: TGTGCCAGCAGCCGCTGGGCTAGCGGGAGGGGGTCAGATACGCAGTATTTT

J gene: TRBJ2-3
D gene: TRBD2
clone size: -
V gene: TRBV20-1
CDR3 protein: CSARGAGVSDTQYF
CDR3 DNA: TGCAGTGCTAGAGGGGCGGGGGTTAGTGATACGCAGTATTTT

J gene: TRBJ2-7
D gene: -
clone size: medium-sized
V gene: TRBV24-1
CDR3 protein: CATSDLRQGDEQYF
CDR3 DNA: TGTGCCACCAGTGATTTAAGGCAGGGAGACGAGCAGTACTTC

J gene: TRBJ1-3
D gene: -
clone size: few
V gene: TRBV11-3
CDR3 protein: CASRNSGFGVGTIYF
CDR3 DNA: TGTGCCAGCAGAAATTCAGGGTTCGGGGTAGGCACCATATATTTT

J gene: TRBJ1-2
D gene: -
clone size: many
V gene: TRBV2
CDR3 protein: CASTMGTLGGYTF
CDR3 DNA: TGTGCCAGCACTATGGGGACCCTTGGTGGCTACACCTTC

J gene: TRBJ1-1
D gene: -
clone size: once
V gene: TRBV19
CDR3 protein: CASSAAGTEAFF
CDR3 DNA: TGTGCCAGCTCGGCCGCGGGCACTGAAGCTTTCTTT

J gene: TRBJ2-7
D gene: TRBD1
clone size: many
V gene: TRBV20-1
CDR3 protein: CSALDRAGNYEQYF
CDR3 DNA: TGCAGTGCTTTGGACAGGGCGGGCAACTACGAGCAGTACTTC

J gene: TRBJ1-1
D gene: -
clone size: medium-sized
V gene: TRBV5-1
CDR3 protein: CASSFIQGGGEAFF
CDR3 DNA: TGCGCCAGCAGCTTTATACAGGGAGGCGGTGAAGCTTTCTTT

J gene: TRBJ1-2
D gene: -
clone size: many
V gene: TRBV9
CDR3 protein: CASSVADMGGGGYTF
CDR3 DNA: TGTGCCAGCAGCGTAGCTGATATGGGGGGAGGTGGCTACACCTTC

J gene: TRBJ2-1
D gene: TRBD2
clone size: few
V gene: TRBV20-1
CDR3 protein: CSAPKIKSRGGWGNEQFF
CDR3 DNA: TGCAGTGCTCCTAAGATAAAAAGCCGGGGGGGCTGGGGGAATGAGCAGTTCTTC

J gene: TRBJ2-7
D gene: -
clone size: many
V gene: TRBV30
CDR3 protein: CAWRASGHVQYF
CDR3 DNA: TGTGCCTGGAGGGCCAGCGGGCATGTTCAGTACTTC

J gene: TRBJ2-2
D gene: TRBD2
clone size: many
V gene: TRBV29-1
CDR3 protein: CSATQLAGGASNTGELFF
CDR3 DNA: TGCAGCGCGACTCAACTAGCGGGGGGCGCCTCGAACACCGGGGAGCTGTTTTTT

J gene: TRBJ2-3
D gene: -
clone size: many
V gene: TRBV14
CDR3 protein: CASSSLGGPTDTQYF
CDR3 DNA: TGTGCCAGCAGCTCCTTAGGGGGGCCCACAGATACGCAGTATTTT

J gene: TRBJ1-2
D gene: TRBD1
clone size: many
V gene: TRBV5-1
CDR3 protein: CASSLSGQVGDYGYTF
CDR3 DNA: TGCGCCAGCAGCTTGTCGGGACAGGTCGGAGACTATGGCTACACCTTC

J gene: TRBJ2-7
D gene: -
clone size: many
V gene: TRBV5-1
CDR3 protein: CASSLERDTYEQYF
CDR3 DNA: TGCGCCAGCAGCTTGGAGCGGGACACATACGAGCAGTACTTC

J gene: TRBJ2-1
D gene: TRBD2
clone size: many
V gene: TRBV15
CDR3 protein: CATSRISGGGDEQFF
CDR3 DNA: TGTGCCACCAGCAGAATCAGCGGGGGGGGTGATGAGCAGTTCTTC

J gene: TRBJ2-7
D gene: TRBD1
clone size: many
V gene: TRBV20-1
CDR3 protein: CSAGTGQHYEQYF
CDR3 DNA: TGCAGTGCTGGGACGGGACAGCACTACGAGCAGTACTTC

J gene: TRBJ1-5
D gene: -
clone size: few
V gene: TRBV12-3/TRBV12-4
CDR3 protein: CASSLGGQNNQPQHF
CDR3 DNA: TGTGCCAGCAGTTTAGGGGGACAAAACAATCAGCCCCAGCATTTT

J gene: TRBJ2-1
D gene: TRBD2
clone size: many
V gene: TRBV20-1
CDR3 protein: CSARGLAGRGGAQYNEQFF
CDR3 DNA: TGCAGTGCTAGAGGACTAGCGGGAAGAGGGGGAGCCCAATACAATGAGCAGTTCTTC

J gene: TRBJ2-7
D gene: -
clone size: many
V gene: TRBV6-2/TRBV6-3
CDR3 protein: CASSRSYEQYF
CDR3 DNA: TGTGCCAGCAGCCGCTCCTACGAGCAGTACTTC

J gene: TRBJ2-3
D gene: -
clone size: many
V gene: TRBV5-1
CDR3 protein: CASSSRGGAADTQYF
CDR3 DNA: TGCGCCAGCAGCTCGAGGGGGGGGGCTGCAGATACGCAGTATTTT

J gene: TRBJ1-2
D gene: TRBD1
clone size: many
V gene: TRBV20-1
CDR3 protein: CSARDPRTGGFTF
CDR3 DNA: TGCAGTGCTAGAGATCCCCGGACAGGGGGTTTCACCTTC

J gene: TRBJ2-5
D gene: -
clone size: many
V gene: TRBV5-1
CDR3 protein: CASSLQRASQETQYF
CDR3 DNA: TGCGCCAGCAGCTTACAGCGGGCCTCCCAAGAGACCCAGTACTTC

J gene: TRBJ1-2
D gene: -
clone size: many
V gene: TRBV20-1
CDR3 protein: CSASPMSPSSGYTF
CDR3 DNA: TGCAGTGCTAGCCCGATGAGCCCCTCGTCGGGCTACACCTTC

J gene: TRBJ1-4
D gene: -
clone size: many
V gene: TRBV11-2
CDR3 protein: CASSLTGRWDEKLFF
CDR3 DNA: TGTGCCAGCAGCTTAACAGGAAGGTGGGATGAAAAACTGTTTTTT

J gene: TRBJ2-1
D gene: -
clone size: many
V gene: TRBV6-1
CDR3 protein: CASSEKAGSYNEQFF
CDR3 DNA: TGTGCCAGCAGTGAAAAGGCGGGATCCTACAATGAGCAGTTCTTC

J gene: TRBJ2-2
D gene: -
clone size: -
V gene: TRBV20-1
CDR3 protein: CSARVKGVNGELFF
CDR3 DNA: TGCAGTGCTAGAGTGAAGGGGGTGAACGGGGAGCTGTTTTTT

J gene: TRBJ2-3
D gene: TRBD2
clone size: -
V gene: TRBV27
CDR3 protein: CASSLSLGGDTQYF
CDR3 DNA: TGTGCCAGCAGTTTATCACTGGGGGGGGATACGCAGTATTTT

J gene: TRBJ2-3
D gene: TRBD2
clone size: many
V gene: TRBV6-5
CDR3 protein: CASSSTGTSPTDTQYF
CDR3 DNA: TGTGCCAGCAGTTCAACCGGGACTAGCCCCACAGATACGCAGTATTTT

J gene: TRBJ1-6
D gene: TRBD1
clone size: many
V gene: TRBV5-1
CDR3 protein: CASSSDRGNSPLHF
CDR3 DNA: TGCGCCAGCAGCTCTGACAGGGGCAATTCACCCCTCCACTTT

J gene: TRBJ1-3
D gene: -
clone size: many
V gene: TRBV2
CDR3 protein: CASSESRQPSGNTIYF
CDR3 DNA: TGTGCCAGCAGTGAATCGCGACAGCCTTCTGGAAACACCATATATTTT

J gene: TRBJ1-5
D gene: TRBD1
clone size: many
V gene: TRBV12-3/TRBV12-4
CDR3 protein: CASSLSQGVNQPQHF
CDR3 DNA: TGTGCCAGCAGTTTAAGCCAGGGGGTCAATCAGCCCCAGCATTTT

J gene: TRBJ2-7
D gene: -
clone size: many
V gene: TRBV11-2
CDR3 protein: CASSQGGGRVYEQYF
CDR3 DNA: TGTGCCAGCAGCCAGGGGGGTGGGAGAGTCTACGAGCAGTACTTC

J gene: TRBJ2-1
D gene: -
clone size: -
V gene: TRBV2
CDR3 protein: CASRGDISVRGEQFF
CDR3 DNA: TGTGCCAGCAGGGGGGACATCTCTGTGAGGGGTGAGCAGTTCTTC

J gene: TRBJ2-7
D gene: -
clone size: many
V gene: TRBV27
CDR3 protein: CASSLSHRGGRTYEQYF
CDR3 DNA: TGTGCCAGCAGTCTCTCCCACAGGGGCGGGAGGACCTACGAGCAGTACTTC

J gene: TRBJ2-7
D gene: TRBD2
clone size: many
V gene: TRBV9
CDR3 protein: CASSVGSGLGYEQYF
CDR3 DNA: TGTGCCAGCAGCGTGGGATCGGGACTAGGCTACGAGCAGTACTTC

J gene: TRBJ2-1
D gene: TRBD2
clone size: many
V gene: TRBV18
CDR3 protein: CASSPGLAGESEQFF
CDR3 DNA: TGTGCCAGCTCCCCGGGACTAGCGGGAGAGAGCGAGCAGTTCTTC

J gene: TRBJ2-1
D gene: -
clone size: many
V gene: TRBV3-1
CDR3 protein: CASSHGAAPFSHEQFF
CDR3 DNA: TGTGCCAGCAGCCATGGGGCTGCCCCTTTTAGCCATGAGCAGTTCTTC

J gene: TRBJ2-7
D gene: TRBD1
clone size: many
V gene: TRBV7-6
CDR3 protein: CASSLASDRFYEQYF
CDR3 DNA: TGTGCCAGCAGCTTAGCCTCGGACAGGTTCTACGAGCAGTACTTC